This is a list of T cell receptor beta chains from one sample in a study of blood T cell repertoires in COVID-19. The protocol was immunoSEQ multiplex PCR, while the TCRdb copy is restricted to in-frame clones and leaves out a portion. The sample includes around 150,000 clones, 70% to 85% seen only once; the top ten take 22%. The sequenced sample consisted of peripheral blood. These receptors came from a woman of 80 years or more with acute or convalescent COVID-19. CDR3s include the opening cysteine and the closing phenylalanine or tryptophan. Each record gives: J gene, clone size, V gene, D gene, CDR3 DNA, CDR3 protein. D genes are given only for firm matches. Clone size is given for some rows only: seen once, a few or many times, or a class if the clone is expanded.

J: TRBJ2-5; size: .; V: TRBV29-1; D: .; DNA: TGCAGCGTTGAAATAGTAGAGACCCAGTACTTC; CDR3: CSVEIVETQYF
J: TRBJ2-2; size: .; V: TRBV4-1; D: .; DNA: TGCGCCAGCAGCCGACCGGGACAGAACACCGGGGAGCTGTTTTTT; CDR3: CASSRPGQNTGELFF
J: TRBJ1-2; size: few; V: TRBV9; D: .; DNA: TGTGCCAGCAGCGTAGGCAGGGAGGGGGGCTACACCTTC; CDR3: CASSVGREGGYTF
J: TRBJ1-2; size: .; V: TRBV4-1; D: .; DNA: TGCGCCAGCAGCCAAGATCCAGGTCGGATCTATGGCTACACCTTC; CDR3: CASSQDPGRIYGYTF
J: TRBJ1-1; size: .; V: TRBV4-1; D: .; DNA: TGCGCCAGCAGATCCCCTATCAGCAGGGCGAACACTGAAGCTTTCTTT; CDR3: CASRSPISRANTEAFF
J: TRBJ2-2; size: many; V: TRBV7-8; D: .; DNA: TGTGCCAGCAGCCCAAGGGGGTCGGGGAACACCGGGGAGCTGTTTTTT; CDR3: CASSPRGSGNTGELFF
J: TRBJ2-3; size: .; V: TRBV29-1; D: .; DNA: TGCAGCGTTGCCGGGACAATTGGGGATACGCAGTATTTT; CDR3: CSVAGTIGDTQYF
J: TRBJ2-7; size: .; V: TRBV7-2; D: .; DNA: TGTGCCAGCAGCTCTAGCAGTCGGGCCCCTTGGTACGAGCAGTACTTC; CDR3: CASSSSSRAPWYEQYF
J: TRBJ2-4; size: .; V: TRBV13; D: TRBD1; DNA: TGTGCCAGCAGCTCCCCGAGGCAGGGGGCGTTAAGGGACATTCAGTACTTC; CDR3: CASSSPRQGALRDIQYF
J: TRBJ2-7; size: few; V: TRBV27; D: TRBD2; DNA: TGTGCCAGCGGTTTAGCGGGACGCTCCTACGAGCAGTACTTC; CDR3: CASGLAGRSYEQYF
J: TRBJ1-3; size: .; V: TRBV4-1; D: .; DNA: TGCGCCAGCAGCAGTCAGGGTTTACCTGGAAACACCATATATTTT; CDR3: CASSSQGLPGNTIYF
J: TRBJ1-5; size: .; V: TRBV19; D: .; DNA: TGTGCCAGTAGTGTCGGCCGCCGCAGGGGCCGCTCGGATCAGCCCCAGCATTTT; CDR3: CASSVGRRRGRSDQPQHF
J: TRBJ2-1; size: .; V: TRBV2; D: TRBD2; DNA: TGTGCCAGCAGTGCCCCCGGGACTAGCGGAGTTTCCTCCTACAATGAGCAGTTCTTC; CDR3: CASSAPGTSGVSSYNEQFF
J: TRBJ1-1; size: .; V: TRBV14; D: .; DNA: TGTGCCAGCAGCCCGTTAGAGGGCACTGAAGCTTTCTTT; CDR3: CASSPLEGTEAFF
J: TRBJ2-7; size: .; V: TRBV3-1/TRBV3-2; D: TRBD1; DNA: TGTGCCAGCAGCCAAGTCGCGGCCCGACAGGGACCCTCCTACGAGCAGTACTTC; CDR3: CASSQVAARQGPSYEQYF
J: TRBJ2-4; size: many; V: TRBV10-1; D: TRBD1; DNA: TGCGCCAACGATCTCGACAGGGGTGCCAAAAACATTCAGTACTTC; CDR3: CANDLDRGAKNIQYF
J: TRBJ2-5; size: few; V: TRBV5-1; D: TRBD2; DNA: TGCGCCAGCAGCTTGCGGGGGGACGGAAGAGAGACCCAGTACTTC; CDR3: CASSLRGDGRETQYF
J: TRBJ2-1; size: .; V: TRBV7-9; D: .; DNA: TGTGCCAGCAGCTTAGGAGGCCCCTATGAGCAGTTCTTC; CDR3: CASSLGGPYEQFF
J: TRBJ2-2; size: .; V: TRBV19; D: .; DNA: TGTGCCAGTAGTGCAGGGCAGACGAACACCGGGGAGCTGTTTTTT; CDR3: CASSAGQTNTGELFF
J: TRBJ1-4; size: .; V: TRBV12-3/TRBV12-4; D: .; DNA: TGTGCCAGCAGTTTACAGTTTAATGAAAAACTGTTTTTT; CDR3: CASSLQFNEKLFF
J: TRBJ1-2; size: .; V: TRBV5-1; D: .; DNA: TGCGCCAGCAGCTTGGGAGGGATTGGGGAATATGGCTACACCTTC; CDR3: CASSLGGIGEYGYTF
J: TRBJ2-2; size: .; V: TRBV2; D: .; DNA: TGTGCCAGCAGTCTAGGACTTTACACCGGGGAGCTGTTTTTT; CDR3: CASSLGLYTGELFF
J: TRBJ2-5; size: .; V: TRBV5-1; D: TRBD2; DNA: TGCGCCAGCAGCTTCAGACTAGCGGGGGTGGAGACCCAGTACTTC; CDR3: CASSFRLAGVETQYF
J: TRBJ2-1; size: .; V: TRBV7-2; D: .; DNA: TGTGCCAGCAGCCCGTACAGGGCTCAGAATGAGCAGTTCTTC; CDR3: CASSPYRAQNEQFF
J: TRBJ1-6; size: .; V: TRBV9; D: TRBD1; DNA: TGTGCCAGCAGCCGGACAGGGGGTGGTTCACCCCTCCACTTT; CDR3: CASSRTGGGSPLHF
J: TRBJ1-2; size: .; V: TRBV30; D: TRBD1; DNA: TGTGCCTCCTCGGGACAGGGGGCGCTGGGCTATGGCTACACCTTC; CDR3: CASSGQGALGYGYTF
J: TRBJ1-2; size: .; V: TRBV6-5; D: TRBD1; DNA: TGTGCCAGCAGTATCCCGGGACAGGGTGATGGCTACACCTTC; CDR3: CASSIPGQGDGYTF
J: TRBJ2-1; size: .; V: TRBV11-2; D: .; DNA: TGTGCCAGCAGCTTCCCACAGGGCCGCTCCTACAATGAGCAGTTCTTC; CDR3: CASSFPQGRSYNEQFF
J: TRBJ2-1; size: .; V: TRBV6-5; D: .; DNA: TGTGCCAGCAGCACACCGGGACTGGACAATGAGCAGTTCTTC; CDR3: CASSTPGLDNEQFF